This T cell receptor (beta chain) stems from a study of blood T cells in healthy people across ages. Study-wide results and limits: CMV infection status of these donors was not known. Roughly linearly, TCR beta diversity per million T cells fell as age increased.

Of note for this clonotype: Its specificity is not known.

A second PCR, run for roughly 7 to 12 cycles, used a sample-barcoded 5' primer plus a J-beta primer mix. TCRdb re-called the 5' RACE reads through MiXCR, storing one row per CDR3 protein. The table lists 1.5 million to 2 million distinct CDR3 sequences, roughly 32% of them singletons. This TCR derives from a woman in her 30s in good health. Sequencing input: blood.

As DNA, the CDR3 is TGTGCCAGCAGCCACAGACAGGGACGGGAAAAACTGTTTTTT. Translating gives CASSHRQGREKLFF. This chain uses TRBV12-3 or TRBV12-4 with TRBJ1-4; 7 bases are a match to TRBD1. The CDR3 loop spans 14 amino acids. Trimming at V came to 6 bases and at J to 8 bases, leaving 9 bases not matched to a gene.